This T cell receptor beta chain was recorded in a study of graft-versus-host responses after intestinal transplantation. Regarding the study as a whole: Declines in HvG clones occurring early post-transplant were associated with peak circulating GvH clone levels.

About this clone itself: The target antigen is unknown.

Losses at the gene ends were 0 bases for V and 6 bases for J; bases not matched to a gene: 4. Germline assignment: CDR1 MGHRA and CDR2 YSYEKL. This CDR3 comprises 16 residues. TCRdb's copy holds only in-frame clones and misses some; the assay was immunoSEQ multiplex PCR. The top ten clones hold roughly 6% of a sample with around 93,000 clones, 75% to 95% of them seen once. This material consisted of unstimulated CD8+ T cells sorted from spleen or lymph node cells, taken before intestinal transplant. This chain joins TRBV4-1 and TRBJ2-7; 14 bases match TRBD2. The TCR was taken from a human donor who received an intestinal transplant. The CDR3, as DNA: TGCGCCAGCAGCCAAGACTGGGGACTAGCGGGAGTCGAGCAGTACTTC. This codes for CASSQDWGLAGVEQYF.